Described below is a single TCR beta chain sequence and its context. Its antigen is not known. In germline, CDR1 is SQVTM, CDR2 ANQGSEA. The CDR3 runs to 14 residues. V was pared by 5 bases and J by 6 bases, with 17 bases between. This record belongs to a study of blood T cells in healthy people across ages. Study-wide results and limits: Roughly linearly, TCR beta diversity per million T cells fell as age increased. Diversity figures derived from one million T cells were judged to underestimate the true value.

Primers used in a second PCR of about 7 to 12 cycles were a sample-barcoded 5' primer and a J-beta primer mix. TCRdb ran MiXCR on the 5' RACE reads and lists one entry per CDR3 protein. Of approximately 800,000 distinct CDR3 sequences listed, approximately 59% are singletons. The authors isolated at least 7 million PBMCs per sample. Sequencing was carried out using blood. The receptor's source is a man younger than 40 in good health. This chain links TRBV29-1 with TRBJ2-1; no firm D call. The DNA of the CDR3 is TGCAGCGTTCTCCCACTAACTGACGCCAATGAGCAGTTCTTC. Translating it yields CSVLPLTDANEQFF.